These 3 T cell receptor beta chains were all obtained from the same sample, sequenced in a study of T cells in narcolepsy. Only in-frame clones appear in the TCRdb table, and some are missing; sequencing was by immunoSEQ multiplex PCR. The sample includes fewer than 40,000 clones, 81% of them seen just once. Sequencing was done on a sample of memory (CD45RA-) CD4+ T cells from blood. Source of these receptors: a human donor in good health.

This clone came up a few times. The chain employs TRBV19 and TRBJ2-5; the match to TRBD1 covers 7 bases. V shed 5 bases and J 0 bases; nucleotides not matched to a gene: 3. Germline loops: CDR1 LNHDA, CDR2 SQIVND (reference sequence). The CDR3 contains 14 residues. CDR3 nucleotide sequence: TGTGCCAGTAGTTCGGGACAGAACCAAGAGACCCAGTACTTC. Amino acid sequence: CASSSGQNQETQYF.

The chain combines TRBV2 with TRBJ1-1; D remains unclear. Germline V gene data show CDR1 as SNHLY and CDR2 as FYNNEI. This CDR3 region has 14 residues. Trimming left V 8 bases short and J 1 base short, with 14 bases between. DNA of the CDR3: TGTGCCAGCCCCGGAAAATGGGGGAACACTGAAGCTTTCTTT. Its translation: CASPGKWGNTEAFF.

The V and J genes are TRBV19 and TRBJ2-7, with D possibly being TRBD1 (5 bases). CDR3 size: 15 residues. Trimming stripped 4 bases from V and 4 bases from J, with 17 bases between. Germline CDR1 LNHDA, CDR2 SQIVND (reference sequence). The CDR3 is CASSTPAAGSYEQYF. The DNA of the CDR3 is TGTGCCAGTAGTACCCCGGCGGCAGGGTCTTACGAGCAGTACTTC.